Below are 22 T cell receptor beta chains sequenced from a single sample in a study of cytomegalovirus exposure and HLA in healthy donors. The PCR made use of 60 Vbeta and 13 Jbeta primers. Some clones are missing from TCRdb's copy, which holds only in-frame ones; the method was immunoSEQ multiplex PCR. The sample table sets out about 150,000 clones. What was sequenced was PBMCs. The source of these receptors is a woman between 50 and 59 years old in good health and CMV-seronegative.

The CDR3 region is CASSPYTGNNEQFF. The CDR3 nucleotides are TGTGCCAGCAGCCCATACACAGGGAACAATGAGCAGTTCTTC. V is TRBV7-9 and J is TRBJ2-1; a weak D match, TRBD1 (6 bases). Germline loops: CDR1 SEHNR, CDR2 FQNEAQ (reference sequence). This CDR3 has 14 amino acids. V was cut by 5 bases and J by 5 bases, with 13 bases left in between. Full variable domain (missing parts from reference TRBV7-9 and TRBJ2-1): DTGVSQNPRHKITKRGQNVTFRCDPISEHNRLYWYRQTLGQGPEFLTYFQNEAQLEKSRLLSDRFSAERPKGSFSTLEIQRTEQGDSAMYLCASSPYTGNNEQFFGPGTRLTVL.

The rearrangement joins TRBV15 to TRBJ2-3, with 11 bases matching TRBD2. Germline V lookup: CDR1 LNHNV, CDR2 YYDKDF (reference sequence). V was clipped by 3 bases and J by 0 bases; unmatched bases: 5. The CDR3 totals 17 residues. The CDR3 DNA follows: TGTGCCACCAGCAGGACTAGCGGGGCGTTGAGCACAGATACGCAGTATTTT. Translation gives CATSRTSGALSTDTQYF.

The chain recombines TRBV19 with TRBJ1-2; tentative D call: TRBD1 (5 bases). The germline V gene encodes CDR1 LNHDA and CDR2 SQIVND (reference sequence). The CDR3 sequence is 15 residues long. Trimming pared 0 bases from V and 3 bases from J, leaving 11 bases between. Written as DNA, the CDR3 is TGTGCCAGTAGTATAGATGGCCAGGGCTACTATGGCTACACCTTC. Its translation is CASSIDGQGYYGYTF.

V usage is TRBV5-1 and J usage is TRBJ1-2, with 7 positions matching TRBD1. V lost 5 bases, J lost 0 bases, and 7 bases stayed unmatched. The germline CDR1 and CDR2 sequences are SGHRS and YFSETQ. The CDR3 length is 15 residues. This chain's CDR3 is CASREGASANYGYTF. The CDR3 bases are TGCGCCAGCAGGGAGGGGGCCAGCGCTAACTATGGCTACACCTTC.

The chain employs TRBV21-1 and TRBJ2-7; the table's D gene call, TRBD2, was not cross checked with the DNA. TRBV21-1 is noted as a pseudogene. The CDR3 contains 17 residues. The CDR3 spells CASSKEREYCPFYEQYF. CDR3 bases: TGTGCCAGCAGCAAAGAACGGGAATACTGTCCCTTCTACGAGCAGTACTTC.

The chain has TRBV18 and TRBJ1-1; TRBD1 matches 7 bases. This CDR3 spans 14 amino acids. The V and J ends lost 4 bases and 6 bases, in that order; junction bases with no gene match: 8. The V gene's germline CDR1 is KGHSH and CDR2 LQKENI. The CDR3 nucleotides read TGTGCCAGCTCACAAGGACAGGCCGTCCCTGAAGCTTTCTTT. Protein: CASSQGQAVPEAFF.

The rearrangement joins TRBV4-3 to TRBJ1-1; D might be TRBD1 (6 bases). This CDR3 region has 17 residues. The V gene lost 0 bases and the J gene lost 0 bases, with 14 bases spanning the gap. CDR1 is LGHNA, CDR2 YSLEER, per germline. This CDR3 is CASSQDAWGTMNTEAFF. For the CDR3, the DNA is TGCGCCAGCAGCCAAGATGCCTGGGGGACAATGAACACTGAAGCTTTCTTT.

The J gene is TRBJ1-1, the V gene TRBV28; possible D gene TRBD1, 6 bases. CDR3 size: 13 residues. V was pared by 3 bases and J by 7 bases, with 12 bases between. Per germline, CDR1 MDHEN and CDR2 SYDVKM. For the CDR3, the DNA is TGTGCCAGCAGTTTCAGGGGCCGCGATGAAGCTTTCTTT. It specifies CASSFRGRDEAFF.

The rearrangement links TRBV2 to TRBJ2-1; D might be TRBD2 (7 bases). CDR1 is SNHLY and CDR2 is FYNNEI in the germline V gene. Between the trimmed V and J ends, which lost 8 bases and 2 bases, there was a span of 10 bases. The CDR3 length is 13 residues. In nucleotides, the CDR3 is TGTGCCAGCCTGGGGGGGCCCTACAATGAGCAGTTCTTC. This sequence encodes CASLGGPYNEQFF. The whole variable domain, filled in from reference TRBV2 and TRBJ2-1, reads EPEVTQTPSHQVTQMGQEVILRCVPISNHLYFYWYRQILGQKVEFLVSFYNNEISEKSEIFDDQFSVERPDGSNFTLKIRSTKLEDSAMYFCASLGGPYNEQFFGPGTRLTVL.

The chain is built from TRBV5-4 and TRBJ2-1, with no clear D. V was clipped by 4 bases and J by 5 bases, with 7 bases between them. This CDR3 spans 12 amino acids. Germline CDR1 is SGHNT and CDR2 is YYREEE (reference sequence). DNA for the CDR3: TGTGCCAGCAGCCTAGTCAACAATGAGCAGTTCTTC. Translating it yields CASSLVNNEQFF.

The chain employs TRBV11-2 and TRBJ2-7; D is perhaps TRBD2 (5 bases). With 1 base removed from V and 0 bases from J, the gap between germline ends came to 7 bases. This CDR3 region has 14 residues. Germline V CDR1 and CDR2: SGHAT, FQNNGV. Written as DNA, the CDR3 is TGTGCCAGCAGCTTAGGACTACTCTCCTACGAGCAGTACTTC. Protein: CASSLGLLSYEQYF.

This chain joins TRBV6-6 and TRBJ1-5; D gene unclear. Germline V CDR1 and CDR2: MNHNY, SVGAGI (reference sequence). V gave up 7 bases and J gave up 0 bases, with 13 bases separating them. The CDR3 length is 15 residues. In DNA, the CDR3 is TGTGCCAGCATAGAGGACTATTATAGCAATCAGCCCCAGCATTTT. Amino acid sequence: CASIEDYYSNQPQHF.

The rearrangement uses TRBV27 and TRBJ2-7; 9 positions match TRBD1. The CDR3 sequence is 14 residues long. CDR1 is MNHEY, CDR2 SMNVEV, per germline (reference sequence). Unmatched junction bases numbered 6, after V lost 6 bases and J lost 3 bases. DNA of the CDR3: TGTGCCAGCAGATGGACAGGGGTGAGCTACGAGCAGTACTTC. This gives the protein CASRWTGVSYEQYF.

The chain links TRBV18 to TRBJ2-7; the D gene is possibly TRBD2 (7 bases). V was pared by 6 bases and J by 2 bases, with 23 bases between. CDR3 length: 17 residues. From germline, CDR1 is KGHSH and CDR2 LQKENI. The CDR3 nucleotides read TGTGCCAGCTCCCTAAGGGGGGGACTCCTATCTACCTACGAGCAGTACTTC. It is translated as CASSLRGGLLSTYEQYF.

J is TRBJ1-5 and V is TRBV7-8; tentatively, D is TRBD1 (6 bases). Trimming removed 0 bases from V and 2 bases from J, with 11 bases in between. This CDR3 is 16 amino acids long. Per the germline V gene, CDR1 is SGHVS and CDR2 is FQNEAQ. CDR3 nucleotides: TGTGCCAGCAGCTTAGCCGGGGGGCAGCGCAATCAGCCCCAGCATTTT. It specifies CASSLAGGQRNQPQHF. The whole variable domain, remainder taken from reference TRBV7-8 and TRBJ1-5, is GAGVSQSPRYKVAKRGQDVALRCDPISGHVSLFWYQQALGQGPEFLTYFQNEAQLDKSGLPSDRFFAERPEGSVSTLKIQRTQQEDSAVYLCASSLAGGQRNQPQHFGDGTRLSIL.

DNA of the CDR3: TGTGCCAGCTCACCACCCTCGGCAGGGGGCTTGGGACAGCCCCAGCATTTT. It translates to CASSPPSAGGLGQPQHF. The rearrangement uses TRBV18 and TRBJ1-5, with 8 bases lining up with TRBD1. CDR3 length equals 17 residues. Germline values: CDR1 KGHSH, CDR2 LQKENI. V was pared by 0 bases and J by 7 bases, with 11 bases of the junction left unmatched.

The rearrangement uses TRBV19 and TRBJ1-1; no firm D call. The CDR3 runs to 13 residues. V was shortened by 0 bases and J by 3 bases, with 5 bases between the two germline ends. Germline V gene sequence: CDR1 LNHDA, CDR2 SQIVND (reference sequence). CDR3 DNA: TGTGCCAGTAGTATAGACAGGTACACTGAAGCTTTCTTT. Translating gives CASSIDRYTEAFF.

The chain couples TRBV5-5 to TRBJ2-3; D is unclear. V lost 0 bases, J lost 8 bases, and 4 bases lay in between. The CDR3 runs 11 residues. Germline-derived CDR1 and CDR2 are SGHKS and YYEKEE (reference sequence). CDR3 protein: CASSLDLTQYF. The CDR3 nucleotides read TGTGCCAGCAGCTTGGATCTTACGCAGTATTTT.

The chain couples TRBV9 to TRBJ1-3; D is unresolved. The length of the CDR3 is 14 residues. Trimming cost V 6 bases and J 2 bases, with 12 bases left between them. Germline loops: CDR1 SGDLS, CDR2 YYNGEE. DNA for the CDR3: TGTGCCAGCACTTCAGGAAACACTGGAAACACCATATATTTT. It yields the protein CASTSGNTGNTIYF.

J is TRBJ1-1 and V is TRBV5-6, with unresolved D. Looked up from germline, CDR1 is SGHDT and CDR2 is YYEEEE. The length of the CDR3 is 14 residues. Trimming removed 4 bases at V and 1 base at J, with 11 bases between. DNA of the CDR3: TGTGCCAGCAGCCAAGCCCCCACGAACACTGAAGCTTTCTTT. Protein: CASSQAPTNTEAFF. Variable domain in full (rest from reference TRBV5-6 and TRBJ1-1): DAGVTQSPTHLIKTRGQQVTLRCSPKSGHDTVSWYQQALGQGPQFIFQYYEEEERQRGNFPDRFSGHQFPNYSSELNVNALLLGDSALYLCASSQAPTNTEAFFGQGTRLTVV.

The chain employs TRBV30 and TRBJ1-1; D is unclear. The CDR3 loop spans 14 amino acids. V lost 3 bases, J lost 1 base, and 12 bases lay in between. CDR1 is GTSNPN and CDR2 is SVGIG in the germline V gene (reference sequence). The CDR3 nucleotides read TGTGCCTGGAGATCGAGCAGGTCGAACACTGAAGCTTTCTTT. Amino acids: CAWRSSRSNTEAFF.

This sequence joins TRBV15 and TRBJ2-5, with 7 nucleotides matching TRBD1. CDR1 and CDR2 (germline): LNHNV, YYDKDF (reference sequence). CDR3 size: 15 residues. The V gene end was trimmed by 2 bases and the J gene end by 2 bases; junction bases not matched to a gene: 5. The CDR3 sequence: CATSRTPGQQETQYF. Written as DNA, the CDR3 is TGTGCCACCAGCAGAACTCCGGGACAGCAAGAGACCCAGTACTTC.